This T cell receptor (beta chain) was observed in a study of regulatory T cells in long-lasting Graves disease. The study's findings and limits: Persistent disease was characterized by preferential usage of TRBV28, TRBJ1-2 and TRBJ2-5. Between persistent patients, a few thousand public clonotypes were shared, exceeding the roughly 940 shared between new patients. Patients with persistent Graves' had lower TCR diversity than newly diagnosed patients.

Regarding time point: newly diagnosed GD, antithyroid drugs for less than 3 months. The TCR library used RNA extracted from PBMCs. Investigators prepared the TCR beta libraries by applying iRepertoire HTBI primers and Arm-PCR of CDR3 regions. Each CDR3 protein is one row after TCRdb ran MiXCR on the multiplex PCR reads. The sample has under 300,000 distinct CDR3 sequences, approximately 20% seen once. V shed 0 bases, J shed 5 bases, and the junction held 3 bases outside the gene matches. The CDR3 is made up of 14 amino acids. Germline CDR1 reads MNHNY; CDR2 reads SVGAGI (reference sequence). Many counts were recorded for this clonotype. Its antigen is still unknown. These same data were also listed under a study on T cells in Graves' hyperthyroidism and ophthalmopathy. From that second work: Absent ophthalmopathy progression within 18 months defined stable Graves' hyperthyroidism.

The sequencing here drew on peripheral blood mononuclear cells (PBMCs), taken at new diagnosis, from a patient treated with antithyroid drugs. This sequence was found in a woman under 40 with Graves disease. V gene TRBV6-6 combines with J gene TRBJ2-7; TRBD1 aligns across 8 bases. The CDR3, as DNA: TGTGCCAGCAGTTACTCGGACAGGGTCGACGAGCAGTACTTC. This encodes CASSYSDRVDEQYF.